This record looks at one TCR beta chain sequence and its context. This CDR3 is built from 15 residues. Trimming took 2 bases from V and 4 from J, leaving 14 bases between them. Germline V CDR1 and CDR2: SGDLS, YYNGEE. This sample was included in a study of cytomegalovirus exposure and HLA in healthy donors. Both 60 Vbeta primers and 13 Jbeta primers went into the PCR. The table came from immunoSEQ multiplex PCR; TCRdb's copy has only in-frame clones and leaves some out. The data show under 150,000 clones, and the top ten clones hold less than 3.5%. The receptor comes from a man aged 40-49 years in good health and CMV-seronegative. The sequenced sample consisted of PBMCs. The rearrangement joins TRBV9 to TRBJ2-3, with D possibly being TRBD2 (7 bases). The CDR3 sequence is CASSVGGAVADTQYF. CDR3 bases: TGTGCCAGCAGCGTTGGGGGGGCGGTCGCAGATACGCAGTATTTT.